These 21 T cell receptor beta chains came from one sample sequenced in a study of blood T cell repertoires in COVID-19. Assay: immunoSEQ multiplex PCR; the TCRdb copy retains only in-frame clones and omits some. The table has about 200,000 clones, around 89% seen once. The sample was PBMCs or T cells enriched from blood (not recorded which). These receptors came from a woman between 18 and 30 years old who had recovered from COVID-19.

V is TRBV9 and J is TRBJ2-3; a weak D match, TRBD2 (5 bases). This CDR3 comprises 17 residues. Trimming took off 4 bases at V and 4 bases at J, with 22 bases between the two ends. Germline values: CDR1 SGDLS, CDR2 YYNGEE. The DNA of the CDR3 is TGTGCCAGCAGCCCCACCCCCACTTCAAAGAGGGCAGATACGCAGTATTTT. Translation gives CASSPTPTSKRADTQYF.

This clone appeared once. The chain links TRBV3-1 (or the pseudogene TRBV3-2) to TRBJ1-1; a possible D gene is TRBD1 (6 bases). The germline V gene has CDR1 LGHDT and CDR2 YNNKEL (reference sequence). V shed 0 bases and J shed 6 bases, with 14 bases lying between them. This CDR3 has 15 amino acids. The CDR3 bases are TGTGCCAGCAGCCAAGATGGCAGGGGCCTGTCTGAAGCTTTCTTT. Protein product: CASSQDGRGLSEAFF.

DNA of the CDR3: TGTGCCACCTCGACAGACTCCTACGAGCAGTACTTC. It yields the protein CATSTDSYEQYF. The chain carries TRBV10-3 and TRBJ2-7; possibly TRBD1 for D (5 bases). V lost 10 bases, J lost 0 bases, and 10 bases lay in between. The CDR3 consists of 12 residues. Germline V gene lookup returns CDR1 ENHRY and CDR2 SYGVKD.

This clone has a single count. V usage is TRBV29-1 and J usage is TRBJ2-1; 8 bases are shared with TRBD2. Germline values: CDR1 SQVTM, CDR2 ANQGSEA. The ends lost 6 bases at V and 5 bases at J; junction bases unmatched: 9. The CDR3 has 14 amino acids. Here the CDR3 reads CSVYPGTRNNEQFF. CDR3 DNA: TGCAGCGTGTACCCCGGGACTAGAAACAATGAGCAGTTCTTC.

This rearrangement joins TRBV3-1 (or the pseudogene TRBV3-2) to TRBJ1-1, with no clear D. Trimming stripped 2 bases from V and 8 bases from J, with 12 bases between. The CDR3 is 13 residues long. CDR1 LGHDT and CDR2 YNNKEL come from the germline V gene (reference sequence). The CDR3 DNA reads TGTGCCAGCAGCCAATACGTAACACAAGAAGCTTTCTTT. It encodes CASSQYVTQEAFF.

This clone appeared a single time. V gene TRBV6-5 combines with J gene TRBJ1-6; unclear D gene. Germline CDR1 and CDR2: MNHEY and SVGAGI. The V end was cut by 0 bases, the J end by 5 bases, with 8 bases between. The CDR3 extends over 15 amino acids. The CDR3 bases are TGTGCCAGCAGTTACTCTCGCAGTAATAATTCACCCCTCCACTTT. This gives the protein CASSYSRSNNSPLHF.

V usage is TRBV5-1 and J usage is TRBJ2-2, with D perhaps matching TRBD2 (5 bases). The ends were cut back, 1 base at V and 5 bases at J, with 9 bases in the middle. This CDR3 is 14 amino acids long. Germline CDR1 is SGHRS and CDR2 is YFSETQ. CDR3 nucleotide sequence: TGCGCCAGCAGCTTGCGGACTCAAACCGGGGAGCTGTTTTTT. This encodes CASSLRTQTGELFF.

The chain joins TRBV18 to TRBJ2-3; D not resolved. V was shortened by 3 bases and J by 6 bases, with 13 bases between the two germline ends. This CDR3 is built from 14 residues. CDR1 and CDR2 from the germline V gene are KGHSH and LQKENI. The CDR3 coding sequence is TGTGCCAGCTCACCGGTAGGAGACCAGGATACGCAGTATTTT. Translation: CASSPVGDQDTQYF. The full variable domain, rest sourced from reference TRBV18 and TRBJ2-3, is NAGVMQNPRHLVRRRGQEARLRCSPMKGHSHVYWYRQLPEEGLKFMVYLQKENIIDESGMPKERFSAEFPKEGPSILRIQQVVRGDSAAYFCASSPVGDQDTQYFGPGTRLTVL.

The rearrangement joins TRBV7-3 to TRBJ1-2; 8 bases are shared with TRBD1. CDR3 length equals 14 residues. CDR1 SGHTA and CDR2 FQGTGA come from the germline V gene. J was trimmed by 2 bases and V by 8 bases; bases with no gene match: 7. CDR3: CASSPGQGNYGYTF. CDR3 bases: TGTGCCAGCTCCCCAGGACAGGGCAACTATGGCTACACCTTC.

The V gene is TRBV4-1, the J gene TRBJ1-4, with 11 nucleotides matching TRBD1. Germline assignment: CDR1 MGHRA and CDR2 YSYEKL. There are 17 residues in the CDR3. The V gene end was trimmed by 1 base and the J gene end by 7 bases; junction bases not matched to a gene: 8. The CDR3 reads CASSQGPRTGGREKLFF. The CDR3 DNA sequence: TGCGCCAGCAGCCAAGGGCCCAGGACAGGGGGCCGTGAAAAACTGTTTTTT.

The chain recombines TRBV10-1 with TRBJ1-6; the D is unclear. The CDR3 contains 13 residues. V lost 2 bases and J 10 bases, leaving 9 bases between the germline ends. The germline gives CDR1 WNHNN, CDR2 SYGVQD (reference sequence). Here the CDR3 reads CASSEGDQSPLHF. CDR3 DNA sequence: TGCGCCAGCAGTGAGGGAGATCAGTCACCCCTCCACTTT.

This chain connects TRBV24-1 to TRBJ2-2; D ambiguous. The V and J ends lost 8 bases and 1 base respectively, with 4 bases between them. The CDR3 consists of 12 residues. The germline V gene has CDR1 KGHDR and CDR2 SFDVKD. CDR3 residues: CATNGNTGELFF. CDR3 bases: TGTGCCACCAACGGGAACACCGGGGAGCTGTTTTTT.

V is TRBV11-2 and J is TRBJ1-3; no clear D gene. The germline gives CDR1 SGHAT, CDR2 FQNNGV. The CDR3 length is 16 residues. V was clipped by 5 bases and J by 3 bases, with 17 bases between them. The CDR3 spells CASSHTFLSRGNTIYF. DNA of the CDR3: TGTGCCAGCAGCCACACATTTTTGTCTCGTGGAAACACCATATATTTT.

The chain uses TRBV5-1 and TRBJ2-3; TRBD1 agrees at 9 bases. The CDR3 sequence is 16 residues long. CDR1 is SGHRS and CDR2 is YFSETQ in the germline V gene. V trimming: 0 bases; J trimming: 5 bases; junction bases outside the gene matches: 7. The CDR3 coding sequence is TGCGCCAGCAGCTTGGCCGGGACAGGGACGGGAGATACGCAGTATTTT. Its translation: CASSLAGTGTGDTQYF. Drawing the rest from reference TRBV5-1 and TRBJ2-3, the complete variable domain is KAGVTQTPRYLIKTRGQQVTLSCSPISGHRSVSWYQQTPGQGLQFLFEYFSETQRNKGNFPGRFSGRQFSNSRSEMNVSTLELGDSALYLCASSLAGTGTGDTQYFGPGTRLTVL.

This clone appeared once. The chain recombines TRBV12-5 with TRBJ1-1, with a possible D match to TRBD1 (6 bases). This CDR3 is 17 amino acids long. V was shortened by 2 bases and J by 7 bases, with 23 bases between the two germline ends. In germline, CDR1 is LGHNT, CDR2 FRNRAP. The CDR3 protein is CASGLLRTEEIIDEAFF. The CDR3 DNA reads TGTGCTAGTGGTTTGCTACGGACAGAAGAAATAATAGATGAAGCTTTCTTT. Full variable domain (missing parts from reference TRBV12-5 and TRBJ1-1): DARVTQTPRHKVTEMGQEVTMRCQPILGHNTVFWYRQTMMQGLELLAYFRNRAPLDDSGMPKDRFSAEMPDATLATLKIQPSEPRDSAVYFCASGLLRTEEIIDEAFFGQGTRLTVV.

The chain links TRBV9 to TRBJ1-4; 8 bases agree with TRBD1. V trimming: 4 bases; J trimming: 4 bases; junction bases outside the gene matches: 6. The germline CDR1 and CDR2 sequences are SGDLS and YYNGEE. There are 15 residues in the CDR3. CDR3 nucleotide sequence: TGTGCCAGCAGCCCGTCCGGACAGGGTAATGAAAAACTGTTTTTT. Amino acid sequence: CASSPSGQGNEKLFF.

The rearrangement links TRBV11-2 to TRBJ1-6; tentatively, D is TRBD1 (5 bases). Per the germline V gene, CDR1 is SGHAT and CDR2 is FQNNGV. The ends were cut back, 4 bases at V and 7 bases at J, with 20 bases in the middle. The CDR3 covers 17 residues. The CDR3: CASSSGVGRGLNSPLHF. The CDR3 nucleotides read TGTGCCAGCAGCTCCGGAGTAGGGAGGGGATTGAATTCACCCCTCCACTTT.

The chain uses TRBV28 and TRBJ1-1; 12 nucleotides match TRBD1. This CDR3 is built from 18 residues. Trimming at V came to 6 bases and at J to 1 base, leaving 12 bases not matched to a gene. Germline V gene sequence: CDR1 MDHEN, CDR2 SYDVKM. This CDR3 is CASRKRGTGGARNTEAFF. The DNA for the CDR3 is TGTGCCAGCAGAAAACGGGGGACAGGGGGCGCAAGGAACACTGAAGCTTTCTTT. The whole variable domain, remainder taken from reference TRBV28 and TRBJ1-1, is DVKVTQSSRYLVKRTGEKVFLECVQDMDHENMFWYRQDPGLGLRLIYFSYDVKMKEKGDIPEGYSVSREKKERFSLILESASTNQTSMYLCASRKRGTGGARNTEAFFGQGTRLTVV.

This rearrangement joins TRBV5-1 to TRBJ2-5; no reliable D call. Trimming cost V 4 bases and J 1 base, with 11 bases left between them. CDR3 size: 14 residues. Per the germline V gene, CDR1 is SGHRS and CDR2 is YFSETQ. CDR3 amino acids: CASSLSSAQETQYF. CDR3 nucleotides: TGCGCCAGCAGCCTATCTAGTGCCCAAGAGACCCAGTACTTC.

This chain joins TRBV6-5 and TRBJ1-3; D perhaps matches TRBD1 (6 bases). Germline V gene data show CDR1 as MNHEY and CDR2 as SVGAGI. V shed 5 bases and J shed 2 bases, with 7 bases lying between them. The CDR3 loop spans 13 amino acids. CDR3 sequence (DNA): TGTGCCAGCAGTAGGACAGCTGGAAACACCATATATTTT. It is translated as CASSRTAGNTIYF.

V is TRBV5-1 and J is TRBJ2-2; 10 positions match TRBD2. CDR3 length: 17 residues. Germline V gene sequence: CDR1 SGHRS, CDR2 YFSETQ. Trimming removed 0 bases from V and 1 base from J; junction bases left unmatched: 3. The chain's CDR3 is CASSLEVAGGNTGELFF. The CDR3 bases are TGCGCCAGCAGCTTGGAGGTAGCGGGGGGGAACACCGGGGAGCTGTTTTTT.